Below, 18 T cell receptor beta chains from the same sample are listed, as sequenced in a study of a mutant IDH1 vaccine in newly diagnosed glioma. Time point denoted: baseline, week 1 (first vaccination visit). Treatment described: pre-vaccination baseline after standard-of-care therapy. Profiling relied on immunoSEQ multiplex PCR, and the TCRdb table lists in-frame clones only, not all of them. The sample records around 50,000 clones, about nine tenths being singletons. The starting material was PBMCs, obtained from a glioma patient treated with radiotherapy, temozolomide or both. These TCRs come from a man aged 35 to 55 with glioma.

Comments on this clone: Compared with germline, one end of the junction differs, possibly owing to a read error. The chain combines TRBV5-6 with TRBJ2-5; no clear D gene. The CDR3 spans 12 residues. Germline V gives CDR1 SGHDT, CDR2 YYEEEE. The CDR3 region is CASSLLQGTQYF. The CDR3 DNA sequence: TGTGCCAGCAGCTTACTCCAAGGGACCCAGTACTTC.

The chain is built from TRBV6-1 and TRBJ1-2, with D perhaps TRBD1 (6 bases). There are 15 residues in the CDR3. Trimming pared 5 bases from V and 2 bases from J, leaving 15 bases between. The V gene's germline CDR1 is MNHNS and CDR2 SASEGT. The CDR3 DNA is TGTGCCAGCAGTTCCACAGGGTGGGACAACTATGGCTACACCTTC. Residues: CASSSTGWDNYGYTF.

This chain connects TRBV5-1 to TRBJ1-1, with D uncertain. The CDR3 is made up of 14 amino acids. From germline, CDR1 is SGHRS and CDR2 YFSETQ. V was trimmed by 2 bases and J by 3 bases, leaving 11 bases between them. The CDR3 loop reads CASSFDGPYTEAFF. In nucleotides, the CDR3 is TGCGCCAGCAGCTTTGACGGACCTTACACTGAAGCTTTCTTT.

The V call is TRBV2, the J call TRBJ1-5, with unresolved D. CDR1 and CDR2 from the germline V gene are SNHLY and FYNNEI. CDR3 length: 14 residues. V was cut by 6 bases and J by 7 bases, with 16 bases left in between. The CDR3 region has the DNA TGTGCCAGCAGGGCAGATGGAGGTAGGCAGCCCCAGCATTTT. Amino acids: CASRADGGRQPQHF.

This clone has only one observation. V and J are TRBV6-5 and TRBJ1-5; the match to TRBD1 covers 9 bases. This CDR3 is built from 14 residues. J was trimmed by 5 bases and V by 6 bases; bases with no gene match: 5. Per the germline V gene, CDR1 is MNHEY and CDR2 is SVGAGI. CDR3 sequence reads: CASRSTGGDQPQHF. CDR3 in DNA: TGTGCCAGCAGATCGACAGGGGGGGATCAGCCCCAGCATTTT.

The rearrangement uses TRBV10-3 and TRBJ1-1; D is possibly TRBD1 (5 bases). Germline V CDR1 and CDR2: ENHRY, SYGVKD. V was cut by 11 bases and J by 6 bases, with 19 bases left in between. The CDR3 is 13 amino acids. The CDR3 bases are TGTGCCGTTAGGAAAATCGGGACTCCTGAAGCTTTCTTT. It is translated as CAVRKIGTPEAFF.

The genes are TRBV5-1 and TRBJ2-2; 8 positions agree with TRBD2. The CDR3 loop spans 16 amino acids. Germline lookup yields CDR1 SGHRS and CDR2 YFSETQ. The V segment lost 4 bases and the J segment 6 bases; nucleotides outside the gene matches: 11. The CDR3 loop is CASSPRLAGFAGELFF. CDR3 nucleotides: TGCGCCAGCAGCCCCAGGCTAGCGGGTTTCGCCGGGGAGCTGTTTTTT.

The J gene is TRBJ2-7, the V gene TRBV27; 8 nucleotides align to TRBD2. The CDR3 has 16 amino acids. V shed 6 bases and J 0 bases; nucleotides not matched to a gene: 10. Germline CDR1 and CDR2: MNHEY and SMNVEV (reference sequence). The CDR3 region is CASSRGLAELSYEQYF. The CDR3 DNA reads as TGTGCCAGCAGCCGAGGACTAGCCGAACTCTCCTACGAGCAGTACTTC.

The chain combines TRBV14 with TRBJ2-5; 11 positions agree with TRBD2. V lost 4 bases to trimming and J lost 4 bases; unmatched junction nucleotides: 5. The germline gives CDR1 SGHDN, CDR2 FVKESK. This CDR3 is 15 amino acids long. CDR3 bases: TGTGCCAGCAGCCCCCTAGCGGGAGGTCCAGAGACCCAGTACTTC. Its translation is CASSPLAGGPETQYF.

The sample holds one count of this clone. The V call is TRBV15, the J call TRBJ1-2; D unclear. Trimming pared 0 bases from V and 8 bases from J, leaving 10 bases between. This CDR3 region has 13 residues. Germline-derived CDR1 and CDR2 are LNHNV and YYDKDF (reference sequence). The CDR3 reads CATSRDRVGGYTF. In DNA, the CDR3 is TGTGCCACCAGCAGAGATCGCGTAGGAGGCTACACCTTC.

Relative to its sample, this clone is medium-sized. The chain uses TRBV2 and TRBJ1-3; D might be TRBD1 (5 bases). This CDR3 contains 15 residues. Between the trimmed V and J ends, which lost 8 bases and 0 bases, there was a span of 14 bases. Germline V gene lookup returns CDR1 SNHLY and CDR2 FYNNEI. The CDR3 sequence is CASAKDTSSGNTIYF. CDR3 in DNA: TGTGCCAGCGCCAAGGACACAAGCTCTGGAAACACCATATATTTT.

In the case of this clone: The sample contains more than one DNA sequence encoding this CDR3. The genes are TRBV7-2 and TRBJ2-7; the D is unclear. Between the trimmed V and J ends, which lost 5 bases and 4 bases, there was a span of 6 bases. This CDR3 comprises 11 residues. Per germline, CDR1 SGHTA and CDR2 FQGNSA. The CDR3 DNA reads as TGTGCCAGCAGCCCTAAGTACGAGCAGTACTTC. It translates to CASSPKYEQYF.

V is TRBV9 and J is TRBJ2-3; TRBD2 matches 11 bases. The germline V gene has CDR1 SGDLS and CDR2 YYNGEE. Trimming at V came to 4 bases and at J to 0 bases, leaving 13 bases not matched to a gene. The CDR3 spans 19 residues. CDR3 DNA sequence: TGTGCCAGCAGCCCTGGGACTAGCGGAAGAAGAACTAGCACAGATACGCAGTATTTT. Protein: CASSPGTSGRRTSTDTQYF.

The chain joins TRBV6-5 to TRBJ2-3; D gene ambiguous. Germline loops: CDR1 MNHEY, CDR2 SVGAGI. Trimming removed 0 bases from V and 2 bases from J, with 6 bases in between. This CDR3 contains 14 residues. The CDR3 protein is CASSYSEVTDTQYF. CDR3 bases: TGTGCCAGCAGTTACTCGGAAGTCACAGATACGCAGTATTTT.

In this sample, this clone turned up once. This sample includes further DNA sequences coding for the same CDR3. The genes are TRBV7-2 and TRBJ2-7, with a weak D call TRBD2 (5 bases). Trimming stripped 0 bases from V and 1 base from J, with 7 bases between. Per germline, CDR1 SGHTA and CDR2 FQGNSA. CDR3 size: 14 residues. The CDR3 region is CASSLAPGSYEQYF. CDR3 in DNA: TGTGCCAGCAGCTTAGCCCCGGGATCCTACGAGCAGTACTTC.

Only one count was recorded for this clone. This chain joins TRBV19 and TRBJ1-2; D ambiguous. V lost 8 bases and J lost 4, with 8 bases in between. The germline V gene encodes CDR1 LNHDA and CDR2 SQIVND (reference sequence). The CDR3 has 11 amino acids. The CDR3 sequence: CASGSGYGYTF. CDR3 coding DNA: TGTGCCAGTGGGAGCGGCTATGGCTACACCTTC.

The genes are TRBV28 and TRBJ2-5; 9 nucleotides line up with TRBD2. Germline CDR1 and CDR2: MDHEN and SYDVKM. After removal of 5 bases from V and 7 bases from J, the junction contained 14 bases not matched to a gene. The CDR3 covers 16 residues. The chain's CDR3 is CASSPLAGLAETTQYF. The CDR3 nucleotides read TGTGCCAGCAGTCCCCTAGCGGGACTCGCCGAGACGACCCAGTACTTC. Complete variable domain (other parts from reference TRBV28 and TRBJ2-5): DVKVTQSSRYLVKRTGEKVFLECVQDMDHENMFWYRQDPGLGLRLIYFSYDVKMKEKGDIPEGYSVSREKKERFSLILESASTNQTSMYLCASSPLAGLAETTQYFGPGTRLLVL.

The chain employs TRBV2 and TRBJ2-7, with a weak D call TRBD2 (5 bases). V was shortened by 8 bases and J by 0 bases, with 14 bases between the two germline ends. The CDR3 is 14 amino acids. The germline CDR1 and CDR2 sequences are SNHLY and FYNNEI. The CDR3 loop is CASFERESSYEQYF. For the CDR3, the DNA is TGTGCCAGCTTTGAAAGGGAGAGCTCCTACGAGCAGTACTTC. The variable domain in full, completed from reference TRBV2 and TRBJ2-7, reads EPEVTQTPSHQVTQMGQEVILRCVPISNHLYFYWYRQILGQKVEFLVSFYNNEISEKSEIFDDQFSVERPDGSNFTLKIRSTKLEDSAMYFCASFERESSYEQYFGPGTRLTVT.